Reported below is one TCR beta chain. Method: immunoSEQ multiplex PCR; TCRdb's copy keeps in-frame clones and lacks some. The sample carries 250,000 to 300,000 clones, roughly 85% recorded once. These data are taken from a study of blood T cell repertoires in COVID-19. Study information: T cells, B-cell-depleted T cells, or PBMCs provided the cDNA or gDNA that served as material.

This CDR3 has 16 residues. The V gene end was trimmed by 6 bases and the J gene end by 7 bases; junction bases not matched to a gene: 10. Germline CDR1 and CDR2: SNHLY and FYNNEI. The sample taken for sequencing was peripheral blood. The receptor was isolated from a man aged 55 to 70 who had recovered from COVID-19. This chain uses TRBV2 with TRBJ1-5; TRBD1 aligns across 12 bases. The CDR3 DNA is TGTGCCAGCAGGGGGTTCGGGACAGGGGGCGAGCAGCCCCAGCATTTT. Translating gives CASRGFGTGGEQPQHF.